The present T cell receptor (beta chain) was sequenced within a study of shared clonotypes between healthy human individuals. Study at large: Donor composition was a couple of women and a few men, aged 18 to 49.

Germline V CDR1 and CDR2: SGDLS, YYNGEE. The CDR3 has 14 residues. The V gene lost 6 bases and the J gene lost 3 bases, with 14 bases spanning the gap. Produced via immunoSEQ multiplex PCR; TCRdb's table is partial and in-frame only. This sample has some 2,500,000 clones, with 93% found just once. This chain connects TRBV9 to TRBJ2-3, with a tentative D call TRBD2 (5 bases). This receptor was taken from a young man in good health. Some clones in this sample may be carry-over from other donors' samples. The specimen was naive CD4+ T cells from PBMCs. Subset denoted: CD45RA+ positively selected. CDR3 nucleotide sequence: TGTGCCAGCACAAGAACGGGATCTACAGATACGCAGTATTTT. It yields the protein CASTRTGSTDTQYF.